These 28 T cell receptor beta chains were all obtained from the same sample, sequenced in a study of T cells after yellow fever vaccination. TCRdb re-analysed the 5' RACE reads in MiXCR, keeping a single row per CDR3 protein. The sample records 300,000 to 400,000 distinct CDR3 sequences, 6.2% being singletons. Source: PBMCs, taken 5 days after the yellow fever booster vaccination. The receptors were gathered from a man aged 30-40 years who received the YFV17D yellow fever vaccine.

The chain joins TRBV20-1 to TRBJ2-3; D is unclear. The V end was cut by 4 bases, the J end by 6 bases, with 17 bases between. The germline V gene encodes CDR1 DFQATT and CDR2 SNEGSKA (reference sequence). The CDR3 has 14 amino acids. CDR3 nucleotides: TGCAGTGCTACCGGGCCACCCACCTCGGATACGCAGTATTTT. This encodes CSATGPPTSDTQYF.

This clonotype was picked up many times. The chain joins TRBV28 to TRBJ2-7, with a tentative D call TRBD1 (5 bases). CDR1 and CDR2 (germline): MDHEN, SYDVKM. The CDR3 sequence is 15 residues long. V was trimmed by 7 bases and J by 0 bases, leaving 16 bases between them. The CDR3 reads CASNLDRLSSYEQYF. CDR3 bases: TGTGCCAGCAACCTAGACAGATTGAGCTCCTACGAGCAGTACTTC.

In this sample, this clonotype turned up many times. CDR3 in amino acids: CASYGQGAVYEQYF. For the CDR3, the DNA is TGCGCCAGCTACGGACAGGGGGCAGTGTACGAGCAGTACTTC. The gene calls are TRBV5-1 and TRBJ2-7, with TRBD1 matching 11 bases. Germline V gene sequence: CDR1 SGHRS, CDR2 YFSETQ. The CDR3 is 14 amino acids. J was trimmed by 4 bases and V by 7 bases; bases with no gene match: 7.

The CDR3 DNA follows: TGTGCCAGCAGCGCTACAGGGGCCCTTGGTGGAAACATTCAGTACTTC. It translates to CASSATGALGGNIQYF. V and J are TRBV9 and TRBJ2-4; 7 bases line up with TRBD1. In germline, CDR1 is SGDLS, CDR2 YYNGEE. V trimming: 3 bases; J trimming: 6 bases; junction bases outside the gene matches: 12. The CDR3 loop spans 16 amino acids. Variable domain in full (rest from reference TRBV9 and TRBJ2-4): DSGVTQTPKHLITATGQRVTLRCSPRSGDLSVYWYQQSLDQGLQFLIQYYNGEERAKGNILERFSAQQFPDLHSELNLSSLELGDSALYFCASSATGALGGNIQYFGAGTRLSVL.

Only a few counts were recorded for this clonotype. The gene calls are TRBV20-1 and TRBJ1-2; maybe TRBD1 (5 bases). This CDR3 has 12 amino acids. The germline gives CDR1 DFQATT, CDR2 SNEGSKA (reference sequence). Trimming took 4 bases from V and 4 from J, leaving 10 bases between them. CDR3 amino acids: CSATGALYGYTF. CDR3 coding DNA: TGCAGTGCTACCGGGGCCCTCTATGGCTACACCTTC.

There are a few counts of this clonotype. V gene TRBV3-1 combines with J gene TRBJ2-5; D ambiguous. V lost 2 bases and J 3 bases, leaving 4 bases between the germline ends. Germline lookup yields CDR1 LGHDT and CDR2 YNNKEL (reference sequence). The CDR3 covers 12 residues. The CDR3 loop reads CASSQWEETQYF. The CDR3 coding sequence is TGTGCCAGCAGCCAATGGGAAGAGACCCAGTACTTC.

This clonotype was counted many times. The V gene is TRBV6-2 or TRBV6-3, the J gene TRBJ2-7; D is undetermined. There are 12 residues in the CDR3. Trimming pared 2 bases from V and 9 bases from J, leaving 11 bases between. Germline CDR1 MNHEY, CDR2 SVGEGT. CDR3 in DNA: TGTGCCAGCAGTTACACCTCAAATGTGCAGTACTTC. It specifies CASSYTSNVQYF.

This clonotype showed up just a few times. The gene calls are TRBV29-1 and TRBJ2-3; D unclear. This CDR3 is 12 amino acids long. Per germline, CDR1 SQVTM and CDR2 ANQGSEA. Between the trimmed V and J ends, which lost 2 bases and 5 bases, there was a span of 8 bases. CDR3 sequence reads: CSVEFARDTQYF. The CDR3 DNA follows: TGCAGCGTTGAATTTGCGAGAGATACGCAGTATTTT.

This clonotype was detected a few times. This sequence joins TRBV27 and TRBJ2-7; a weak D match, TRBD1 (5 bases). Germline assignment: CDR1 MNHEY and CDR2 SMNVEV (reference sequence). This CDR3 contains 16 residues. The ends were cut back, 5 bases at V and 0 bases at J, with 17 bases in the middle. The CDR3 nucleotides read TGTGCCAGCAGTCGTTTAGGTGGGGCCATCTCCTACGAGCAGTACTTC. Translation: CASSRLGGAISYEQYF.

This clonotype was seen ten or more times. The rearrangement joins TRBV29-1 to TRBJ1-1; 10 bases are a match to TRBD1. The germline CDR1 and CDR2 sequences are SQVTM and ANQGSEA. The CDR3 contains 12 residues. Trimming cost V 6 bases and J 6 bases; bases outside gene matches: 4. This CDR3 is CSVAGQGSEAFF. CDR3 DNA: TGCAGCGTGGCGGGACAGGGGTCTGAAGCTTTCTTT.

This clonotype was seen a few times. The chain employs TRBV19 and TRBJ2-6; D unclear. The CDR3 consists of 14 residues. Per germline, CDR1 LNHDA and CDR2 SQIVND (reference sequence). Between the trimmed V and J ends, which lost 4 bases and 0 bases, there was a span of 4 bases. The CDR3 sequence is CASSSFSGANVLTF. DNA for the CDR3: TGTGCCAGTAGTAGTTTCTCTGGGGCCAACGTCCTGACTTTC.

This clonotype was counted only a few times. The chain recombines TRBV7-7 with TRBJ2-1, with D perhaps given as TRBD1 or TRBD2 (5 bases each). V was trimmed by 2 bases and J by 7 bases, leaving 12 bases between them. The CDR3 totals 14 residues. Germline V gives CDR1 SSHAT, CDR2 FNYEAQ (reference sequence). CDR3 DNA sequence: TGTGCCAGCAGCTTACGGCCAGAGGGGAATGAGCAGTTCTTC. Protein sequence: CASSLRPEGNEQFF.

This clonotype was recorded a few times. J is TRBJ2-7 and V is TRBV7-9; TRBD1 aligns across 10 bases. In germline, CDR1 is SEHNR, CDR2 FQNEAQ (reference sequence). This CDR3 region has 15 residues. The trim removed 5 bases at V and 4 bases at J, leaving 8 bases unmatched. The CDR3 DNA sequence: TGTGCCAGCAGCCCGAGACAGGGGGCGATTTACGAGCAGTACTTC. Encoded protein: CASSPRQGAIYEQYF.

Comment on this clonotype: This may stem from a read error, because a much larger clone lies one nucleotide away. The chain joins TRBV12-3 or TRBV12-4 to TRBJ2-1, with 12 bases aligning to TRBD2. The CDR3 length is 16 residues. This CDR3 reads CVSSPPSGRAYNEQFF. CDR3 bases: TGTGTCAGCAGTCCCCCTAGCGGGAGGGCCTACAATGAGCAGTTCTTC.

This clonotype showed up just a few times. For the CDR3, the DNA is TGTGCCAGCAGCTTGAACCCCCACCAGATGAACACTGAAGCTTTCTTT. It translates to CASSLNPHQMNTEAFF. This sequence joins TRBV5-4 and TRBJ1-1; D call uncertain. Germline-derived CDR1 and CDR2 are SGHNT and YYREEE (reference sequence). The V and J ends lost 1 base and 0 bases respectively, with 13 bases between them. This CDR3 has 16 amino acids.

This clonotype was observed a handful of times. This chain links TRBV25-1 with TRBJ2-3; 8 bases are a match to TRBD2. The length of the CDR3 is 16 residues. V trimming: 7 bases; J trimming: 5 bases; junction bases outside the gene matches: 14. Germline V gene data show CDR1 as MGHDK and CDR2 as SYGVNS. The DNA for the CDR3 is TGTGCCAGCACCCCGACGGGGGGCGGGAGGAGAGATACGCAGTATTTT. Translating gives CASTPTGGGRRDTQYF.

This chain connects TRBV5-4 to TRBJ1-2; possibly TRBD1 for D (6 bases). The V gene lost 1 base and the J gene lost 6 bases, with 10 bases spanning the gap. The CDR3 runs to 13 residues. CDR1 is SGHNT and CDR2 is YYREEE in the germline V gene (reference sequence). CDR3 in amino acids: CASSLQAGDGYTF. CDR3 nucleotide sequence: TGTGCCAGCAGCTTGCAGGCAGGGGATGGCTACACCTTC. Full variable domain (missing parts from reference TRBV5-4 and TRBJ1-2): ETGVTQSPTHLIKTRGQQVTLRCSSQSGHNTVSWYQQALGQGPQFIFQYYREEENGRGNFPPRFSGLQFPNYSSELNVNALELDDSALYLCASSLQAGDGYTFGSGTRLTVV.

The chain couples TRBV15 to TRBJ2-1, with D hard to call. This CDR3 is 12 amino acids long. Trimming stripped 3 bases from V and 9 bases from J, with 9 bases between. Germline values: CDR1 LNHNV, CDR2 YYDKDF (reference sequence). CDR3 sequence (DNA): TGTGCCACCAGCAGTCAGTTGCGTGAGCAGTTCTTC. Protein sequence: CATSSQLREQFF.

This clonotype was found a few times. The CDR3 sequence: CASSPRAGVGGNEQFF. The CDR3 DNA sequence: TGTGCCAGCAGCCCTCGGGCGGGAGTAGGCGGAAATGAGCAGTTCTTC. The V gene is TRBV28, the J gene TRBJ2-1; 7 bases fit TRBD2. V gave up 6 bases and J gave up 7 bases; unmatched junction bases: 15. CDR3 size: 16 residues. Germline V gene data show CDR1 as MDHEN and CDR2 as SYDVKM.

The chain combines TRBV29-1 with TRBJ1-4, with D possibly matching TRBD1 (6 bases). V lost 0 bases and J 7 bases, leaving 6 bases between the germline ends. CDR3 size: 12 residues. Germline CDR1 is SQVTM and CDR2 is ANQGSEA. For the CDR3, the DNA is TGCAGCGTTGAAGAGGGGGCTGAAAAACTGTTTTTT. The encoded protein is CSVEEGAEKLFF.

The V and J genes are TRBV12-3 or TRBV12-4 and TRBJ2-5; D might be TRBD1 or TRBD2, each matching 5 bases. Trimming took 4 bases from V and 6 from J, leaving 18 bases between them. This CDR3 region has 15 residues. The CDR3 here is CASSSRSGPGKTQYF. DNA for the CDR3: TGTGCCAGCAGTTCTAGGTCGGGGCCCGGGAAGACCCAGTACTTC.

This clonotype was detected only a few times. The chain couples TRBV6-1 to TRBJ2-7; a weak D match, TRBD1 (6 bases). V lost 5 bases and J 5 bases, leaving 13 bases between the germline ends. CDR1 and CDR2 from the germline V gene are MNHNS and SASEGT. The CDR3 has 13 residues. In nucleotides, the CDR3 is TGTGCCAGCAGTCCCCTTGGGGGCAACGAGCAGTACTTC. It is translated as CASSPLGGNEQYF.

This clonotype was counted many times. The chain is built from TRBV7-3 and TRBJ2-1; D is undetermined. The germline V gene encodes CDR1 SGHTA and CDR2 FQGTGA. Trimming took off 5 bases at V and 7 bases at J, with 15 bases between the two ends. There are 14 residues in the CDR3. CDR3 DNA sequence: TGTGCCAGCAGCCCGAACTCGGAAGTTAATGAGCAGTTCTTC. It encodes CASSPNSEVNEQFF.

This clonotype appeared a few times. The chain couples TRBV20-1 to TRBJ1-2; a weak D match, TRBD1 (6 bases). Germline-derived CDR1 and CDR2 are DFQATT and SNEGSKA (reference sequence). The germline V and J ends were trimmed by 8 bases and 2 bases, with 18 bases remaining between them. The CDR3 loop spans 14 amino acids. The CDR3 region has the DNA TGCAGTCTACCGCCCTTCGACAGGAACTATGGCTACACCTTC. Protein product: CSLPPFDRNYGYTF.

This clonotype came up a few times. The genes are TRBV19 and TRBJ2-2; no clear D gene. The CDR3 runs to 16 residues. Trimming removed 7 bases from V and 4 bases from J, with 19 bases in between. Germline loops: CDR1 LNHDA, CDR2 SQIVND (reference sequence). CDR3 DNA sequence: TGTGCCAGTATCTCCGCTAAGTCCCCTTCCACCGGGGAGCTGTTTTTT. Amino acid sequence: CASISAKSPSTGELFF.

This chain joins TRBV7-9 and TRBJ1-1; TRBD1 is a possible D gene (5 bases). CDR3 length: 14 residues. Germline CDR1 reads SEHNR; CDR2 reads FQNEAQ (reference sequence). V lost 7 bases and J lost 1, with 13 bases in between. CDR3 residues: CASNLDGANTEAFF. The CDR3 bases are TGTGCCAGCAACCTGGACGGGGCGAACACTGAAGCTTTCTTT.

There are many counts of this clonotype. The chain joins TRBV5-1 to TRBJ2-1; 10 nucleotides align to TRBD2. The ends lost 2 bases at V and 6 bases at J; junction bases unmatched: 5. This CDR3 is built from 15 residues. Germline V gene data show CDR1 as SGHRS and CDR2 as YFSETQ. In DNA, the CDR3 is TGCGCCAGCAGCTTCCGACTAGCGGGTCTCAATGAGCAGTTCTTC. This codes for CASSFRLAGLNEQFF.

In its sample, this clonotype was seen many times. The chain employs TRBV3-1 and TRBJ1-2; possible D gene TRBD1, 5 bases. Trimming stripped 1 base from V and 2 bases from J, with 5 bases between. Germline V lookup: CDR1 LGHDT, CDR2 YNNKEL (reference sequence). This CDR3 has 13 amino acids. The CDR3 region has the DNA TGTGCCAGCAGCCAAGCAGGGAACTATGGCTACACCTTC. The encoded protein is CASSQAGNYGYTF.